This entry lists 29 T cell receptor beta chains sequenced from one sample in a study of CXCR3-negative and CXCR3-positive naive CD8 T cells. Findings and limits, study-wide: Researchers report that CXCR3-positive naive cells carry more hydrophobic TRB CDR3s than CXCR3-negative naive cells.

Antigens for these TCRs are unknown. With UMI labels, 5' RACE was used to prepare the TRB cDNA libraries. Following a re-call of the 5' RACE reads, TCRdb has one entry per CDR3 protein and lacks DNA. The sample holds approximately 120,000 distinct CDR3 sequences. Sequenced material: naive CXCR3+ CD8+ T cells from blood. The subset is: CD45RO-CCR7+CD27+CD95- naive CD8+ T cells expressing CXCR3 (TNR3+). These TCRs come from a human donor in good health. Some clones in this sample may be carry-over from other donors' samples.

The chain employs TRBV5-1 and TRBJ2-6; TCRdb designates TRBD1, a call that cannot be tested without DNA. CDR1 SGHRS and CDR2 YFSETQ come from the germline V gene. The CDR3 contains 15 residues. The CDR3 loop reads CASSLVGAGANVLTF.

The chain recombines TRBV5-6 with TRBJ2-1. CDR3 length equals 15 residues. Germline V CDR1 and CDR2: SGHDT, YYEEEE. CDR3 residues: CASSLGFVGSDEQFF. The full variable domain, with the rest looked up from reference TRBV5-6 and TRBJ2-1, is DAGVTQSPTHLIKTRGQQVTLRCSPKSGHDTVSWYQQALGQGPQFIFQYYEEEERQRGNFPDRFSGHQFPNYSSELNVNALLLGDSALYLCASSLGFVGSDEQFFGPGTRLTVL.

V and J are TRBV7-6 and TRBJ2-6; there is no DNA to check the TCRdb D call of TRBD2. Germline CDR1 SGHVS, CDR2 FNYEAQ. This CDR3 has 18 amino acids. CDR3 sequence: CASSSRLAGVPGANVLTF.

CDR3 region: CASSPPYSTTGIYNEQFF. The chain carries TRBV11-2 and TRBJ2-1; the TCRdb call, TRBD1, lacks DNA for checking. Germline V gene data show CDR1 as SGHAT and CDR2 as FQNNGV. This CDR3 region has 18 residues.

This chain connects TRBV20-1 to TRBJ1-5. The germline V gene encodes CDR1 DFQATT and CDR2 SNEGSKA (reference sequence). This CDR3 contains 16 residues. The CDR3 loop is CSASTGRGYSNQPQHF.

CDR3 region: CASSLYGENTEAFF. The chain combines TRBV5-1 with TRBJ1-1. Per the germline V gene, CDR1 is SGHRS and CDR2 is YFSETQ. CDR3 size: 14 residues.

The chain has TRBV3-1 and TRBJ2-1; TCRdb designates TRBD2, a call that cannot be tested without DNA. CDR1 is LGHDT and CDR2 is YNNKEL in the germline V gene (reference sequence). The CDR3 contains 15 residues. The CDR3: CASSQEGAGTNEQFF.

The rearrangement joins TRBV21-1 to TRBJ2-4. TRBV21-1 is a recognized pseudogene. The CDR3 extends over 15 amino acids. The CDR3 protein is CASSKGPGRRNIQYF.

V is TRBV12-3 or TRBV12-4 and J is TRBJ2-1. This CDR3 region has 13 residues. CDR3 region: CASSFVRWGEQFF.

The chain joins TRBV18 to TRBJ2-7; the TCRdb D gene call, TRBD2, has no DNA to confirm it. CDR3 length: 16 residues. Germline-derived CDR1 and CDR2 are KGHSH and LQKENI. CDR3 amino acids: CASSPLPAGASYEQYF.

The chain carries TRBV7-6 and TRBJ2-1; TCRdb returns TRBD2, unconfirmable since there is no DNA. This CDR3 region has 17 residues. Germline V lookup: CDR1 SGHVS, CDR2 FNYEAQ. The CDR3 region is CASSLWTSPSSYNEQFF. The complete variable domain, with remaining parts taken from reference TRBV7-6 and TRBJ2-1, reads GAGVSQSPRYKVTKRGQDVALRCDPISGHVSLYWYRQALGQGPEFLTYFNYEAQQDKSGLPNDRFSAERPEGSISTLTIQRTEQRDSAMYRCASSLWTSPSSYNEQFFGPGTRLTVL.

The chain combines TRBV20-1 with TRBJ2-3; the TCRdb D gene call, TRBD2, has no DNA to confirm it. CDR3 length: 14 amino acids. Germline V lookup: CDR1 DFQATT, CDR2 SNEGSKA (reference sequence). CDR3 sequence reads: CSAREWTSGDTQYF.

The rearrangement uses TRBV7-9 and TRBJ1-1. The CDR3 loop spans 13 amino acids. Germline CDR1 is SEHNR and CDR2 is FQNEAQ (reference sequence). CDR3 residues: CANSHDRDTEAFF. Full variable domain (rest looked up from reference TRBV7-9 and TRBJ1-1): DTGVSQNPRHKITKRGQNVTFRCDPISEHNRLYWYRQTLGQGPEFLTYFQNEAQLEKSRLLSDRFSAERPKGSFSTLEIQRTEQGDSAMYLCANSHDRDTEAFFGQGTRLTVV.

The chain's CDR3 is CASSYGESYNEQFF. The V gene is TRBV6-5, the J gene TRBJ2-1. The CDR3 is made up of 14 amino acids. Germline values: CDR1 MNHEY, CDR2 SVGAGI.

CDR3 loop: CASRFGVTEAFF. The chain couples TRBV5-5 to TRBJ1-1. The CDR3 spans 12 residues. CDR1 is SGHKS and CDR2 is YYEKEE in the germline V gene (reference sequence). The full variable domain, its missing parts supplied by reference TRBV5-5 and TRBJ1-1, is DAGVTQSPTHLIKTRGQQVTLRCSPISGHKSVSWYQQVLGQGPQFIFQYYEKEERGRGNFPDRFSARQFPNYSSELNVNALLLGDSALYLCASRFGVTEAFFGQGTRLTVV.

CDR3 protein: CASSPPSQGLSYEQYF. The rearrangement joins TRBV28 to TRBJ2-7; TCRdb lists TRBD1, though no DNA is available to test this call. Germline V gives CDR1 MDHEN, CDR2 SYDVKM. The CDR3 has 16 residues. Supplemented by reference TRBV28 and TRBJ2-7, the full variable domain reads DVKVTQSSRYLVKRTGEKVFLECVQDMDHENMFWYRQDPGLGLRLIYFSYDVKMKEKGDIPEGYSVSREKKERFSLILESASTNQTSMYLCASSPPSQGLSYEQYFGPGTRLTVT.

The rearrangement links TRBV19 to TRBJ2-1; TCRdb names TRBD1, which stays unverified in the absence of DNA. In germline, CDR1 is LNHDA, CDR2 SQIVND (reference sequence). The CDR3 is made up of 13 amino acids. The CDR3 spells CASSITDGGEQFF.

The CDR3 reads CASSRGTDTQYF. The rearrangement links TRBV6-5 to TRBJ2-3; TCRdb's assignment of TRBD1 cannot be checked, as there is no DNA. Germline V gene lookup returns CDR1 MNHEY and CDR2 SVGAGI. The CDR3 runs 12 residues.

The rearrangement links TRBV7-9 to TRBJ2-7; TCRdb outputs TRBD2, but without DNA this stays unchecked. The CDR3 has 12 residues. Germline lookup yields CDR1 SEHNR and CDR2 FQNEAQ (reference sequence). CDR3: CASRHQGGEQYF.

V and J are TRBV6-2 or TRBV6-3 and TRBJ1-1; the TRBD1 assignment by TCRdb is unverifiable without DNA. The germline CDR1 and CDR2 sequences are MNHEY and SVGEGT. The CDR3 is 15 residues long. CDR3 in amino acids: CASTKSGTANTEAFF.

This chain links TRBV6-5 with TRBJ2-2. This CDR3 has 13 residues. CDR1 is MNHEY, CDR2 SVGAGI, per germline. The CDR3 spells CASSWRDTGELFF.

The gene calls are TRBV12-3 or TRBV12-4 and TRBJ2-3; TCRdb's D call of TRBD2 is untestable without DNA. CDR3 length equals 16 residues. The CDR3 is CASSPFIGEATDTQYF.

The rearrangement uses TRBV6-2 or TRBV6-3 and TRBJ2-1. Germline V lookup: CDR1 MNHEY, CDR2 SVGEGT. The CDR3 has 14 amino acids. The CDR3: CASSYAGVGNEQFF.

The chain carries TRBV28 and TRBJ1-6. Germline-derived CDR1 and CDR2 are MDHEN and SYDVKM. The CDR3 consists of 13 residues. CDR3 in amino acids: CASSLFANSPLHF.

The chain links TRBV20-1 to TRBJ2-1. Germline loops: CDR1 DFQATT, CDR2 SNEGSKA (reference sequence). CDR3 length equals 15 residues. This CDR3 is CSALMMDSPYNEQLF.

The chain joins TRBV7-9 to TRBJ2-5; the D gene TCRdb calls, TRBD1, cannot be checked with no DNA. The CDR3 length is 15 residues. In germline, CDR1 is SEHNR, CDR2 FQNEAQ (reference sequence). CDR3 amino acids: CASSSPTGEAETQYF.

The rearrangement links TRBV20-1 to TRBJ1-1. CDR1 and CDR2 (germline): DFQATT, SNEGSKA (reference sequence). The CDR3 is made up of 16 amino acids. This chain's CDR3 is CSARDSVGSMNTEAFF.

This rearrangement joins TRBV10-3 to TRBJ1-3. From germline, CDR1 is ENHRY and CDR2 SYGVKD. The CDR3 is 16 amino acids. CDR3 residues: CATESYKQGSGNTIYF.

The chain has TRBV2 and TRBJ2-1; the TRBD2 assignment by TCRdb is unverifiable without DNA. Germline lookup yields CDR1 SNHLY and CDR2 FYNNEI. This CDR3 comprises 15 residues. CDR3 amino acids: CASSEWGLADNEQFF.